A selection of T cell receptor beta chains follows, all from one sample in a study of OX40 agonist ivuxolimab in advanced cancers. Using immunoSEQ multiplex PCR, the repertoire was profiled, and TCRdb retains in-frame clones only, with some absent. The sample has roughly 76,000 clones, about 85% seen once. The sequences come from CD4+ or CD8+ T cells sorted from blood, collected in a trial of the OX40 agonist ivuxolimab. The source of these receptors is an adult with an advanced solid tumor such as melanoma, head and neck, liver or kidney cancer. CDR3s leave out the opening cysteine and the closing phenylalanine or tryptophan. Fields, in order: D gene, V gene, J gene, clone size, CDR3 protein. The D gene is left open where the match is weak. Clone size is given for some rows only: seen once, a few or many times, or a class if the clone is expanded.

d_call: TRBD1; v_call: TRBV6-4; j_call: TRBJ1-5; clone_size: -; cdr3_aa: ASSAGTGGGQPQH
d_call: -; v_call: TRBV29-1; j_call: TRBJ2-5; clone_size: -; cdr3_aa: SGQQRSEQY
d_call: TRBD2; v_call: TRBV27; j_call: TRBJ2-1; clone_size: -; cdr3_aa: ASTSGTSGKNEQF
d_call: -; v_call: TRBV27; j_call: TRBJ1-2; clone_size: -; cdr3_aa: ASSPRRREGKT
d_call: -; v_call: TRBV27; j_call: TRBJ2-1; clone_size: -; cdr3_aa: ASILGGGANEQF
d_call: -; v_call: TRBV19; j_call: TRBJ1-2; clone_size: once; cdr3_aa: ASSIPGTASGYT
d_call: -; v_call: TRBV7-9; j_call: TRBJ2-5; clone_size: -; cdr3_aa: ASSFPQSQETQY
d_call: TRBD1; v_call: TRBV19; j_call: TRBJ2-5; clone_size: -; cdr3_aa: ASSISGTGIFHPQETQY
d_call: TRBD1; v_call: TRBV28; j_call: TRBJ2-3; clone_size: few; cdr3_aa: ASSFAGQGTTDTQY
d_call: -; v_call: TRBV28; j_call: TRBJ1-5; clone_size: -; cdr3_aa: ASSLAGLSNQPQH
d_call: -; v_call: TRBV5-6; j_call: TRBJ1-4; clone_size: few; cdr3_aa: ASRSFGAPNEKLF
d_call: TRBD2; v_call: TRBV19; j_call: TRBJ2-5; clone_size: once; cdr3_aa: ASSQQSPGGEGETQY
d_call: TRBD2; v_call: TRBV11-2; j_call: -; clone_size: -; cdr3_aa: ASSLELAGSPWGEQY
d_call: -; v_call: TRBV9; j_call: TRBJ1-1; clone_size: -; cdr3_aa: ASSVVGGGNSEAF
d_call: -; v_call: TRBV7-6; j_call: TRBJ1-2; clone_size: -; cdr3_aa: ASSVGGVYGGYT
d_call: TRBD1; v_call: TRBV10-1; j_call: TRBJ1-1; clone_size: few; cdr3_aa: ASSDGQVNTEAF
d_call: -; v_call: TRBV28; j_call: TRBJ1-1; clone_size: -; cdr3_aa: ASSLMGGGGLNTEAF
d_call: -; v_call: TRBV5-8; j_call: TRBJ2-7; clone_size: -; cdr3_aa: ASSSWQGNDEQY
d_call: -; v_call: TRBV11-3; j_call: TRBJ2-3; clone_size: once; cdr3_aa: ASSLGTDTQY
d_call: TRBD1; v_call: TRBV5-8; j_call: TRBJ1-6; clone_size: -; cdr3_aa: ASSAGQGVRNSPLH
d_call: TRBD1; v_call: TRBV2; j_call: TRBJ2-5; clone_size: -; cdr3_aa: ASGKQTGGSETQY
d_call: -; v_call: TRBV6-5; j_call: TRBJ2-2; clone_size: -; cdr3_aa: ATLGGNTGELF
d_call: TRBD1; v_call: TRBV9; j_call: TRBJ1-3; clone_size: -; cdr3_aa: ASSARDRGRGNTIY
d_call: TRBD1; v_call: TRBV28; j_call: TRBJ2-5; clone_size: -; cdr3_aa: ASSSLGNRGREQY
d_call: TRBD1; v_call: TRBV9; j_call: TRBJ1-1; clone_size: -; cdr3_aa: ASSVAGGNTEAF
d_call: TRBD1; v_call: TRBV5-1; j_call: TRBJ2-1; clone_size: -; cdr3_aa: ASRQDRERGNEQF
d_call: TRBD1; v_call: TRBV19; j_call: TRBJ1-2; clone_size: few; cdr3_aa: ASSTTGGDGYT
d_call: TRBD1; v_call: TRBV9; j_call: TRBJ2-1; clone_size: -; cdr3_aa: ASSVADRVPYNEQF
d_call: -; v_call: TRBV6-6; j_call: TRBJ1-1; clone_size: -; cdr3_aa: ASSQDGNTEAF
d_call: TRBD2; v_call: TRBV6-1; j_call: TRBJ2-3; clone_size: -; cdr3_aa: ASSEAGLAGWAQY
d_call: -; v_call: TRBV28; j_call: TRBJ1-5; clone_size: -; cdr3_aa: ATGEQKASNQPQH
d_call: -; v_call: TRBV5-1; j_call: TRBJ2-2; clone_size: -; cdr3_aa: ASSLKGELF
d_call: -; v_call: TRBV7-2; j_call: TRBJ1-2; clone_size: -; cdr3_aa: ASSRGYGYT
d_call: TRBD2; v_call: TRBV6-5; j_call: TRBJ2-5; clone_size: once; cdr3_aa: ASSPYAGDQETQY
d_call: -; v_call: TRBV7-9; j_call: TRBJ2-1; clone_size: -; cdr3_aa: ASSLQAAGSYNEQF
d_call: -; v_call: TRBV7-2; j_call: TRBJ2-3; clone_size: -; cdr3_aa: ASTRDPGDLTDTQY
d_call: -; v_call: TRBV5-1; j_call: TRBJ1-6; clone_size: -; cdr3_aa: ASSLSGRSYSPLH
d_call: TRBD1; v_call: TRBV2; j_call: TRBJ1-1; clone_size: -; cdr3_aa: ASSQDRPENTEAF
d_call: -; v_call: TRBV15; j_call: TRBJ2-7; clone_size: once; cdr3_aa: ATSRGRQFSYEQY
d_call: -; v_call: TRBV5-3; j_call: TRBJ1-1; clone_size: -; cdr3_aa: ARSHGGAEAF
d_call: TRBD2; v_call: TRBV11-1; j_call: TRBJ2-5; clone_size: -; cdr3_aa: ASSLGRLAGAFEETQY
d_call: -; v_call: TRBV11-3; j_call: TRBJ2-5; clone_size: -; cdr3_aa: ASSFGLQETQY
d_call: -; v_call: TRBV7-9; j_call: TRBJ2-1; clone_size: once; cdr3_aa: ASSHSSESYNEQF
d_call: TRBD1; v_call: TRBV6-4; j_call: TRBJ2-1; clone_size: -; cdr3_aa: ASSAWTGGNYNEQF
d_call: TRBD1; v_call: TRBV27; j_call: TRBJ2-5; clone_size: few; cdr3_aa: ASSLRAQGSEETQY
d_call: TRBD2; v_call: TRBV28; j_call: TRBJ2-1; clone_size: -; cdr3_aa: ASSLRASGYNEQF